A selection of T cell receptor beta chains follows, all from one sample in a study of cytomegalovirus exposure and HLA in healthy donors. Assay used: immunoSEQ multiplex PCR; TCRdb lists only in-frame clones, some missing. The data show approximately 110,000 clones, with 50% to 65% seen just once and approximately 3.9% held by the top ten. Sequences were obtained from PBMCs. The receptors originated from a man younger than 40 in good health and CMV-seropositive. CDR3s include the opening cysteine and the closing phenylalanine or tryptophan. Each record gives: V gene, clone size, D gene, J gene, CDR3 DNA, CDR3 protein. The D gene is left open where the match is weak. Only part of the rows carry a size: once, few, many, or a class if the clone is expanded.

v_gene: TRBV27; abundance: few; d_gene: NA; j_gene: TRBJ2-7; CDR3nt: TGTGCCAGCAGAGGGGCTTACGAGCAGTACTTC; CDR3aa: CASRGAYEQYF
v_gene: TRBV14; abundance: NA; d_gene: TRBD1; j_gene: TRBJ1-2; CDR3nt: TGTGCCAGCAGCCAAGATCCTCAGGGGGCGCGGGGCTATGGCTACACCTTC; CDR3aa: CASSQDPQGARGYGYTF
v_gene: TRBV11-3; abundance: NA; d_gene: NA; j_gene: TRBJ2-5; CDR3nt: TGTGCCAGCAGCTTAGGAGACGGGGGGCACCAAGAGACCCAGTACTTC; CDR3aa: CASSLGDGGHQETQYF
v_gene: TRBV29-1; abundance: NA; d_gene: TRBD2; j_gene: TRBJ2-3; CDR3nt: TGCAGCGTTCCTAAGGGACTAGGGGGGCCGGATACGCAGTATTTT; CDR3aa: CSVPKGLGGPDTQYF
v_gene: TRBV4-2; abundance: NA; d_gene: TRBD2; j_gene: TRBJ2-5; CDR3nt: TGTGCCAGCAGCTCAGAATGGTTGGCTAGCGGGGGGGCGAAAGAGACCCAGTACTTC; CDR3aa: CASSSEWLASGGAKETQYF
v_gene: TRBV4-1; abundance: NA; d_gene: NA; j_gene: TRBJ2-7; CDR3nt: TGCGCCAGCAGCCTACCTACCCGGGACCGGGGGTCCTACGAGCAGTACTTC; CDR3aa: CASSLPTRDRGSYEQYF
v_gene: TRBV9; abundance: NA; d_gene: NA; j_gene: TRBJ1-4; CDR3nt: TGTGCCAGCAGCGTAGCCGGGCTCCAGGGGGAAAAACTGTTTTTT; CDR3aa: CASSVAGLQGEKLFF
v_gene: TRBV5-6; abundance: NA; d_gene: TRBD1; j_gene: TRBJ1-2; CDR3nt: TGTGCCAGCAGCCTCCGGGACAGCCACTTTTATGGCTACACCTTC; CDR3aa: CASSLRDSHFYGYTF
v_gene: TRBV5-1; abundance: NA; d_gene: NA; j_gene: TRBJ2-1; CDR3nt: TGCGCCAGCAGCCGCGGGGTAGCGGACCTAAATGAGCAGTTCTTC; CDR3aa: CASSRGVADLNEQFF
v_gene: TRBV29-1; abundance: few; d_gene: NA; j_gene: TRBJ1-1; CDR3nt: TGCAGCGCCACAAACACTGAAGCTTTCTTT; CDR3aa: CSATNTEAFF
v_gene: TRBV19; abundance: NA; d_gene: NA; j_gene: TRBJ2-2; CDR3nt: TGTGCCAGTAGTGCCGTGGGGGGCGGGGAGCTGTTTTTT; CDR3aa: CASSAVGGGELFF
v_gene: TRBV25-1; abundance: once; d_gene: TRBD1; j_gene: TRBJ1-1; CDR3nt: TGTGCCAGCACTAGGGACAGTATGAACACTGAAGCTTTCTTT; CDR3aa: CASTRDSMNTEAFF
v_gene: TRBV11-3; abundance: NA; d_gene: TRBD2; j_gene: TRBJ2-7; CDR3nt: TGTGCCAGCAGCCCTACTAGCGGCTCCTACGAGCAGTACTTC; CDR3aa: CASSPTSGSYEQYF
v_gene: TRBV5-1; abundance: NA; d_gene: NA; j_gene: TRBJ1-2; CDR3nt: TGCGCCAGCAGCTTCGACAGCTCATATGGCTACACCTTC; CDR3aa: CASSFDSSYGYTF
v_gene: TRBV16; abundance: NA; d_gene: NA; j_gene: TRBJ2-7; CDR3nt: TGTGCCAGCAGCCAATCAGCCGTCACCTCTGAGGAGCAGTACTTC; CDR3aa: CASSQSAVTSEEQYF
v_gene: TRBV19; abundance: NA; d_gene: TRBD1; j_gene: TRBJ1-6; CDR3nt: TGTACCAGTAGTATGGAAGGACAGGGTGGATCACCCCTCCACTTT; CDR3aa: CTSSMEGQGGSPLHF
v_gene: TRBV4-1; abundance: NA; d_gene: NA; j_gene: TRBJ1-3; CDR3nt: TGCGCCAGCAGCTTAGCCCCACACTCTGGAAACACCATATATTTT; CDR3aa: CASSLAPHSGNTIYF
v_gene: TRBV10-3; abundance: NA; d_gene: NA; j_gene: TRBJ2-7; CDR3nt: TGTGCCATCAGTGCGGCCGGTCTCAGGGACGAGCAGTACTTC; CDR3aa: CAISAAGLRDEQYF
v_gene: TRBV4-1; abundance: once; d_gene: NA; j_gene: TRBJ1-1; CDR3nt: TGCGCCAGCAGCCAAGATGGGTCGGGGAACACTGAAGCTTTCTTT; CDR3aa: CASSQDGSGNTEAFF
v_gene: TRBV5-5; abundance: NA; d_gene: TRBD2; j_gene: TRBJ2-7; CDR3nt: TGTGCCAGCAGTACTAGCGGGGCGAAGCAGTACTTC; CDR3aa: CASSTSGAKQYF
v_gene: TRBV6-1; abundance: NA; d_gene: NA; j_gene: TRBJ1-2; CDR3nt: TGTGCCAGCAGTGAGGGGGCAGGCTATGGCTACACCTTC; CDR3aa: CASSEGAGYGYTF
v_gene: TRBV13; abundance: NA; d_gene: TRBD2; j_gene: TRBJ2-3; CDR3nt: TGTGCCAGCAGCGAAAGACTAGCGGGGGCCACAGATACGCAGTATTTT; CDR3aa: CASSERLAGATDTQYF
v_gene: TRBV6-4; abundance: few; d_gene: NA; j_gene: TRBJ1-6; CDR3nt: TGTGCCAGCACTAGTGGGGCCAATTCACCCCTCCACTTT; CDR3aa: CASTSGANSPLHF
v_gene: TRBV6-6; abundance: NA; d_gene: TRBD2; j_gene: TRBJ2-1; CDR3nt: TGTGCCAGCAGCGGTAGGACTAGCGGGGGGGCCGATGAGCAGTTCTTC; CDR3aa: CASSGRTSGGADEQFF
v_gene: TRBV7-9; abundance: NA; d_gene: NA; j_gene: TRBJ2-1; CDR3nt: TGTGCCAGCAGCTTGGGGGGGCCCTCCTACAATGAGCAGTTCTTC; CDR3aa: CASSLGGPSYNEQFF
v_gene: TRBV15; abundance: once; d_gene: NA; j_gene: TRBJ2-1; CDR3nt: TGTGCCACCAGCAGAGATCTAGGGGGGGGCTACAATGAGCAGTTCTTC; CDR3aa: CATSRDLGGGYNEQFF
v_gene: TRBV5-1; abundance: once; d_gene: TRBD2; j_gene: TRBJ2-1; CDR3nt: TGCGCCAGCAGCTTGACTAGCGGGGGGTCCTACAATGAGCAGTTCTTC; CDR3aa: CASSLTSGGSYNEQFF
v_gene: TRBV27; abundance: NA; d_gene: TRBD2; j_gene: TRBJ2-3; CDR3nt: TGTGCCAGCAGCATGAAGAGCGGGGGCCCTAGCACAGATACGCAGTATTTT; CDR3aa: CASSMKSGGPSTDTQYF
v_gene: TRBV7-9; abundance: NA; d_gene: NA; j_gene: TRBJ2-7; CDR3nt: TGTGCCAGCAGCCAGACACCCCTGGAGCAGTACTTC; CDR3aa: CASSQTPLEQYF
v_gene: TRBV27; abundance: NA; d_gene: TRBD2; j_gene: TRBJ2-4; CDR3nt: TGTGCCAGCAGTCCAGGGACTAGCGGGGGGCAAAACATTCAGTACTTC; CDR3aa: CASSPGTSGGQNIQYF
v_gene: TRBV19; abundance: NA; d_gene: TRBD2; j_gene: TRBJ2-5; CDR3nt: TGTGCCAGTAATCCTAGCGGGGGAGAGACCCAGTACTTC; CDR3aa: CASNPSGGETQYF
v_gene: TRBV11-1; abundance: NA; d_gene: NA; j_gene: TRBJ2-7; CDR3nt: TGTGCCAGCAGCTGGGGGGAATCCTACGAGCAGTACTTC; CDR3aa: CASSWGESYEQYF
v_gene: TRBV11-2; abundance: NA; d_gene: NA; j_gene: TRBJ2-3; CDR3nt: TGTGCCAGCAGCTTAGCCCCGTTGGGCGGGACTAGCACAGATACGCAGTATTTT; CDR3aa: CASSLAPLGGTSTDTQYF
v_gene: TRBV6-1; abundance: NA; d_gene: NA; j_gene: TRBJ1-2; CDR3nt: TGTGCCAGCAGTGAAAGCGGGTATGGCTACACCTTC; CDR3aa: CASSESGYGYTF
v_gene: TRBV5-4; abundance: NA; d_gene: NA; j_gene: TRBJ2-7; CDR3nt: TGTGCCAGCAGCAGGGAAAGCGGGTACGAGCAGTACTTC; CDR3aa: CASSRESGYEQYF
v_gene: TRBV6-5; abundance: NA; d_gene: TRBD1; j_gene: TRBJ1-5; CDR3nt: TGTGCCAGCAGTTGGAGACAGGGAAGCAATCAGCCCCAGCATTTT; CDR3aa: CASSWRQGSNQPQHF
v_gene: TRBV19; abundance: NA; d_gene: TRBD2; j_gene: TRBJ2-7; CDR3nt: TGTGCCACCGCTTTTTCGGGGGGTGTCGAGCAGTACTTC; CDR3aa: CATAFSGGVEQYF
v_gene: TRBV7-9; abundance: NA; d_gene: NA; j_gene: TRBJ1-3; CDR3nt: TGTGCCAGCAGCTTAGTGGCAGGGCAAAACACCATATATTTT; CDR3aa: CASSLVAGQNTIYF
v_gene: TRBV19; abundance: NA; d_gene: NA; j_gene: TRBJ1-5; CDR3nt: TGTGCCAGTAGTATTCTTTCCATCTATAGCAATCAGCCCCAGCATTTT; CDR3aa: CASSILSIYSNQPQHF
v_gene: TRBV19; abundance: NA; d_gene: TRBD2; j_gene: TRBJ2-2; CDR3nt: TGTGCCAGTAGACAAGGAGCGGGGACGAACACCGGGGAGCTGTTTTTT; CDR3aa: CASRQGAGTNTGELFF
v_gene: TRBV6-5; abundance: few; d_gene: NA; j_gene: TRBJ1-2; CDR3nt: TGTGCCAGCAGTCCCCAGGGGCACTATGGCTACACCTTC; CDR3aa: CASSPQGHYGYTF
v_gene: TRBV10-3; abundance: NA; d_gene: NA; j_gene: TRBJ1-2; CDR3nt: TGTGCCATCAGTGAGGGCGGCGACTATGGCTACACCTTC; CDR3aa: CAISEGGDYGYTF
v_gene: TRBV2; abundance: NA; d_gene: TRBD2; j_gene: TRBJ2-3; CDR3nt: TGTGCCAGCAGGTCTAGCGGGGGGGCGGGAGATACGCAGTATTTT; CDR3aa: CASRSSGGAGDTQYF
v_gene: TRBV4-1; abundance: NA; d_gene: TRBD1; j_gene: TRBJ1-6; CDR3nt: TGCGCCAGCAGCCAAAGATGGACGACAGGGAGGAATTCACCCCTCCACTTT; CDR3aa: CASSQRWTTGRNSPLHF
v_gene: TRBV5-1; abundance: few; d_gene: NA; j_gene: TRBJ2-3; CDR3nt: TGCGCCAGCAATCCGGGAACCACAGATACGCAGTATTTT; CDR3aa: CASNPGTTDTQYF
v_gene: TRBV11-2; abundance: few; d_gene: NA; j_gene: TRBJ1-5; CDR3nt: TGTGCCAGCAGCCCCGGGGGGGATAGCAATCAGCCCCAGCATTTT; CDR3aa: CASSPGGDSNQPQHF
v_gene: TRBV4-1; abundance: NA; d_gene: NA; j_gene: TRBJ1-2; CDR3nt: TGCGCCAGCAGCCACGATGGGGGCGAGAACACCTTC; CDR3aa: CASSHDGGENTF